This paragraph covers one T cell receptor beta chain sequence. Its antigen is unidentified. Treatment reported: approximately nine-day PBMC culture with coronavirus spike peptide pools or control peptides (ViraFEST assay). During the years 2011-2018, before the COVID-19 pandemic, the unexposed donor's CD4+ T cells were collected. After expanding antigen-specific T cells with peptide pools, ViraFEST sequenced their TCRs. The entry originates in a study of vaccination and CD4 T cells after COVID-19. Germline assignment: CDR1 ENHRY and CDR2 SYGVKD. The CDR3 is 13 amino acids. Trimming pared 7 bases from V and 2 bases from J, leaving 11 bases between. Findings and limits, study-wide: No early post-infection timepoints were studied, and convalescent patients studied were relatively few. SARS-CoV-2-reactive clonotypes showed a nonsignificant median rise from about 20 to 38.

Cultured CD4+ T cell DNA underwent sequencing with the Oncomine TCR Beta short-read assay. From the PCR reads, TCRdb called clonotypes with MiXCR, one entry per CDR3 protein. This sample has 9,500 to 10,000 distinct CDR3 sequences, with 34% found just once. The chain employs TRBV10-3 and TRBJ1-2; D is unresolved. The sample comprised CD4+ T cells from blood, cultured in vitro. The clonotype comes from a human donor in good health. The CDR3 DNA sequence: TGTGCCATCATAACAACGGTGAACTATGGCTACACCTTC. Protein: CAIITTVNYGYTF.